The 18 T cell receptor beta chains in this list originate from one sample, sequenced in a study of blood T cell repertoires in COVID-19. TCRdb's copy holds only in-frame clones and misses some; the assay was immunoSEQ multiplex PCR. Of some 150,000 clones listed, 80% to 90% are singletons. Sequencing input: peripheral blood. Source of these receptors: a woman aged 60 to 75 with acute or convalescent COVID-19.

The gene calls are TRBV19 and TRBJ1-2, with 8 bases that match TRBD1. With 7 bases clipped from V and 8 bases from J, the junction kept 6 bases outside the gene matches. CDR1 and CDR2 from the germline V gene are LNHDA and SQIVND (reference sequence). The CDR3 contains 12 residues. The CDR3 is CASTRTGSGYTF. The CDR3 nucleotides are TGTGCCAGTACCCGGACAGGGAGCGGCTACACCTTC. Combining the CDR3 with reference TRBV19 and TRBJ1-2 gives the whole variable domain DGGITQSPKYLFRKEGQNVTLSCEQNLNHDAMYWYRQDPGQGLRLIYYSQIVNDFQKGDIAEGYSVSREKKESFPLTVTSAQKNPTAFYLCASTRTGSGYTFGSGTRLTVV.

The gene calls are TRBV12-3 or TRBV12-4 and TRBJ1-2; perhaps TRBD1 as D (5 bases). The V and J ends lost 6 bases and 2 bases respectively, with 10 bases between them. The CDR3 has 13 residues. The CDR3 loop is CASSLTGNYGYTF. For the CDR3, the DNA is TGTGCCAGCAGCCTCACAGGAAACTATGGCTACACCTTC.

The rearrangement uses TRBV7-6 and TRBJ1-3; unclear D gene. The CDR3 is 16 amino acids. CDR1 is SGHVS and CDR2 is FNYEAQ in the germline V gene. V lost 1 base to trimming and J lost 4 bases, with 14 bases between them. The CDR3 DNA sequence: TGTGCCAGCAGCTTAGGGACTCCAGATCGGGGAAACACCATATATTTT. Amino acid sequence: CASSLGTPDRGNTIYF.

This clone was found once. V and J are TRBV5-1 and TRBJ2-3; D is uncertain. Germline V gene data show CDR1 as SGHRS and CDR2 as YFSETQ. V dropped 0 bases and J dropped 2 bases, with 10 bases sitting between them. The CDR3 contains 15 residues. The CDR3: CASSLVGSDTDTQYF. The CDR3 coding sequence is TGCGCCAGCAGCTTGGTGGGCAGTGACACAGATACGCAGTATTTT.

The J gene is TRBJ1-2, the V gene TRBV28; possibly TRBD1 for D (5 bases). The germline V gene has CDR1 MDHEN and CDR2 SYDVKM. V shed 1 base and J shed 2 bases, with 8 bases lying between them. The CDR3 is 14 amino acids. This chain's CDR3 is CASSLYQGNYGYTF. In nucleotides, the CDR3 is TGTGCCAGCAGTTTATACCAGGGCAACTATGGCTACACCTTC.

The chain uses TRBV23-1 and TRBJ2-1; D might be TRBD2 (6 bases). TRBV23-1 is an ORF; its function is uncertain. The length of the CDR3 is 14 residues. Trimming shortened V by 0 bases and J by 6 bases, and 9 bases separated the two germline ends. The CDR3 here is CASSQSDGSNEQFF. CDR3 DNA sequence: TGCGCCAGCAGTCAATCGGACGGGAGCAATGAGCAGTTCTTC.

This clone has a single count. The chain combines TRBV6-5 with TRBJ2-1; 7 bases match TRBD2. Germline V gives CDR1 MNHEY, CDR2 SVGAGI. The CDR3 totals 16 residues. V lost 0 bases and J lost 5; bases outside the gene matches: 7. CDR3 region: CASSYSGGALDNEQFF. The CDR3, as DNA: TGTGCCAGCAGTTACTCGGGAGGGGCGTTGGACAATGAGCAGTTCTTC.

The V and J genes are TRBV7-9 and TRBJ1-1, with D possibly being TRBD1 (5 bases). Germline V gene data show CDR1 as SEHNR and CDR2 as FQNEAQ (reference sequence). Trimming shortened V by 4 bases and J by 0 bases, and 9 bases separated the two germline ends. The CDR3 runs to 14 residues. CDR3 nucleotide sequence: TGTGCCAGCAGCTGGGGCCTGATGAACACTGAAGCTTTCTTT. This gives the protein CASSWGLMNTEAFF.

Comment on this clone: The junction departs from the called germline gene at one end, perhaps through a read error. J is TRBJ2-2 and V is TRBV7-7, with 9 bases identical to TRBD1. Germline V gene sequence: CDR1 SSHAT, CDR2 FNYEAQ (reference sequence). The CDR3 runs to 16 residues. The DNA for the CDR3 is TGTGCTAGCAGCTCTCGGACAGGGGCGAACACCGGGGAGCTGTTTTTT. This gives the protein CASSSRTGANTGELFF.

The V and J genes are TRBV7-2 and TRBJ2-1; maybe TRBD1 (6 bases). The CDR3 extends over 15 amino acids. Germline-derived CDR1 and CDR2 are SGHTA and FQGNSA. V lost 4 bases, J lost 5 bases, and 15 bases lay in between. The CDR3 sequence is CASSWDRAGDNEQFF. CDR3 bases: TGTGCCAGCAGCTGGGATCGGGCAGGGGACAATGAGCAGTTCTTC.

This sequence joins TRBV27 and TRBJ1-5; 9 nucleotides align to TRBD1. Trimming took 6 bases from V and 11 from J; bases not matched to a gene: 23. This CDR3 spans 18 amino acids. Germline V lookup: CDR1 MNHEY, CDR2 SMNVEV (reference sequence). CDR3 coding DNA: TGTGCCAGCAGGGGTCTAAGCCAGGGGGGACAGGGTGGCTATGCCCAGCATTTT. Protein: CASRGLSQGGQGGYAQHF.

This CDR3 is CASSFGHSPLHF. CDR3 DNA: TGTGCCAGCAGTTTTGGGCATTCACCCCTCCACTTT. This sequence joins TRBV6-5 and TRBJ1-6; no clear D. V lost 4 bases and J lost 8, with 6 bases in between. Germline assignment: CDR1 MNHEY and CDR2 SVGAGI. CDR3 size: 12 residues.

The J gene is TRBJ2-1, the V gene TRBV30; 10 nucleotides match TRBD2. CDR1 is GTSNPN and CDR2 is SVGIG in the germline V gene (reference sequence). The CDR3 is 16 amino acids. V shed 2 bases, J shed 8 bases, and the junction held 12 bases outside the gene matches. The CDR3 region has the DNA TGTGCCTGGAGTCCTGCTAGCGGGGGCCAGGGGCATGAGCAGTTCTTC. Translated, it gives CAWSPASGGQGHEQFF.

This rearrangement joins TRBV7-2 to TRBJ1-1; D ambiguous. The germline V gene encodes CDR1 SGHTA and CDR2 FQGNSA. The V and J ends lost 4 bases and 3 bases respectively, with 12 bases between them. This CDR3 comprises 14 residues. The CDR3 loop is CASSSTGRYTEAFF. For the CDR3, the DNA is TGTGCCAGCAGCTCGACGGGGAGGTACACTGAAGCTTTCTTT.

The genes are TRBV5-3 and TRBJ2-3, with 16 bases that match TRBD2. TRBV5-3 is classed as an ORF, of uncertain function. This CDR3 is 20 amino acids long. J gave up 8 bases and V 5 bases, and 20 bases lay outside the gene matches. CDR3 sequence reads: CARRTPGLAGGRASGGTQYF. CDR3 nucleotides: TGTGCCAGAAGAACCCCGGGACTAGCGGGGGGGCGTGCAAGCGGTGGTACGCAGTATTTT.

This clone was counted once. The V gene is TRBV9, the J gene TRBJ2-5, with D possibly TRBD1 on 5 matching bases. The V and J ends lost 1 base and 3 bases respectively, with 13 bases between them. The CDR3 runs to 15 residues. Germline V gene lookup returns CDR1 SGDLS and CDR2 YYNGEE. CDR3 sequence: CASSVSAGWEETQYF. The CDR3 nucleotides read TGTGCCAGCAGCGTATCCGCAGGGTGGGAAGAGACCCAGTACTTC.

This chain connects TRBV5-1 to TRBJ2-1; D not resolved. This CDR3 is built from 15 residues. Germline loops: CDR1 SGHRS, CDR2 YFSETQ. Trimming removed 0 bases from V and 0 bases from J, with 7 bases in between. The chain's CDR3 is CASSLASGSYNEQFF. Here the CDR3 DNA reads TGCGCCAGCAGCTTGGCCTCAGGCTCCTACAATGAGCAGTTCTTC.

The J gene is TRBJ2-2, the V gene TRBV7-2; no clear D gene. This CDR3 is 14 amino acids long. Trimming shortened V by 5 bases and J by 4 bases, and 11 bases separated the two germline ends. Per the germline V gene, CDR1 is SGHTA and CDR2 is FQGNSA. The CDR3: CASSPRYGTGELFF. The CDR3 DNA sequence: TGTGCCAGCAGCCCCCGTTACGGCACCGGGGAGCTGTTTTTT.